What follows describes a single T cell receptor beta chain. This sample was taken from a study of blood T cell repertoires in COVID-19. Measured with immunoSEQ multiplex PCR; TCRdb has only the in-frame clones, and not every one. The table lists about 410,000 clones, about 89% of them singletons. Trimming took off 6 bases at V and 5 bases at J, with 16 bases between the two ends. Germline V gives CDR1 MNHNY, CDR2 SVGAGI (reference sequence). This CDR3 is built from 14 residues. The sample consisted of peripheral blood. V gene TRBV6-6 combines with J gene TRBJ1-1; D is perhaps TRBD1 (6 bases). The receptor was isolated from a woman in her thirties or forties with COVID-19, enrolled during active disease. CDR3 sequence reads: CASSSLGQRTEAFF. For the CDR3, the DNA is TGTGCCAGCAGCTCCCTCGGACAGAGAACTGAAGCTTTCTTT.